This T cell receptor (beta chain) appears in the sequencing data of a study of PD-1 blockade in classical Hodgkin lymphoma. The method was immunoSEQ multiplex PCR; TCRdb's version includes in-frame clones alone and lacks a portion of them. This table holds tens of thousands of clones, 80% found once. Sample time point: cycle 4 day 1 (C4D1), after more than 5 weeks of nivolumab. Every patient was affected by relapse after autologous stem cell transplantation, while exposure to brentuximab vedotin was not uniform. Trimming cost V 4 bases and J 4 bases, with 17 bases left between them. CDR1 and CDR2 (germline): SGHKS, YYEKEE (reference sequence). The CDR3 is 15 residues long.

The source material was peripheral blood mononuclear cells (PBMCs), sampled before the fourth cycle of nivolumab. This receptor was identified in a human donor with classical Hodgkin lymphoma. V usage is TRBV5-5 and J usage is TRBJ1-2, with D possibly TRBD1 on 6 matching bases. The CDR3 coding sequence is TGTGCCAGCAGCGCGGGGCCGGGGGCAGGCTATGGCTACACCTTC. Residues: CASSAGPGAGYGYTF.